The 24 T cell receptor beta chains in this list originate from one sample, sequenced in a study of blood T cells in healthy people across ages. Through a sample-barcoded 5' primer and a J-beta primer mix, a second PCR was run for roughly 7 to 12 cycles. TCRdb fed the 5' RACE reads into MiXCR, producing one record per CDR3 protein. Here the sample spans about 830,000 distinct CDR3 sequences, 58% being singletons. The sequencing input was blood. These receptors came from a man under 40 in good health.

This clonotype was seen a few times. The V gene is TRBV3-1, the J gene TRBJ2-5; weak D call: TRBD2 (5 bases). The CDR3 runs 15 residues. Germline values: CDR1 LGHDT, CDR2 YNNKEL (reference sequence). The V end lost 1 base, the J end lost 4 bases, and 13 bases lay between the germline ends. The CDR3 region has the DNA TGTGCCAGCAGCCAAGTACTAGGTCGGGGAGAGACCCAGTACTTC. Translated: CASSQVLGRGETQYF.

This clonotype was detected once. This sequence joins TRBV20-1 and TRBJ2-5; weak D call: TRBD1 (6 bases). The J call is doubtful: the DNA matches TRBJ2-7 better. Germline-derived CDR1 and CDR2 are DFQATT and SNEGSKA (reference sequence). This CDR3 is built from 15 residues. The CDR3 coding sequence is TGCAGTGCTAGCCCGCTAGGGGGATGGGGAAACGAGCAGTACTTC. Translation gives CSASPLGGWGNEQYF.

The table lists this clonotype with a count of one. The chain is built from TRBV9 and TRBJ2-3; D is unclear. Deletions cut 1 base from V and 1 base from J, with 7 bases between. This CDR3 is 14 amino acids long. CDR1 and CDR2 (germline): SGDLS, YYNGEE. The CDR3 DNA follows: TGTGCCAGCAGCGTAAGAACAGGCACAGATACGCAGTATTTT. Its translation is CASSVRTGTDTQYF. Full variable domain (rest looked up from reference TRBV9 and TRBJ2-3): DSGVTQTPKHLITATGQRVTLRCSPRSGDLSVYWYQQSLDQGLQFLIQYYNGEERAKGNILERFSAQQFPDLHSELNLSSLELGDSALYFCASSVRTGTDTQYFGPGTRLTVL.

There are a few counts of this clonotype. The J gene is TRBJ1-2, the V gene TRBV29-1; D gene unclear. Germline V gene data show CDR1 as SQVTM and CDR2 as ANQGSEA. V was cut by 1 base and J by 3 bases, with 12 bases left in between. The CDR3 runs 14 residues. The CDR3 sequence: CSVEAWTDHYGYTF. The CDR3 region has the DNA TGCAGCGTTGAAGCGTGGACGGACCACTATGGCTACACCTTC.

The chain carries TRBV12-3 or TRBV12-4 and TRBJ2-5, with D possibly called TRBD1 or TRBD2 (7 bases each). With 7 bases removed from V and 4 bases from J, the gap between germline ends came to 19 bases. The CDR3 runs to 15 residues. For the CDR3, the DNA is TGTGCCAGCACCTCACGCGACAGGGAGGGAGAGACCCAGTACTTC. It specifies CASTSRDREGETQYF.

J is TRBJ1-3 and V is TRBV7-2, with D possibly matching TRBD1 (6 bases). Looked up from germline, CDR1 is SGHTA and CDR2 is FQGNSA. Trimming pared 5 bases from V and 4 bases from J, leaving 12 bases between. This CDR3 is 14 amino acids long. The CDR3, as DNA: TGTGCCAGCAGCCAGGGGAGGGTCGGAAACACCATATATTTT. This sequence encodes CASSQGRVGNTIYF.

This clonotype has just one count. The J gene is TRBJ2-7, the V gene TRBV5-1; D may be TRBD1 or TRBD2 (5 bases each). V gave up 2 bases and J gave up 0 bases, with 9 bases separating them. The CDR3 is made up of 14 amino acids. CDR1 and CDR2 (germline): SGHRS, YFSETQ. The CDR3 DNA reads as TGCGCCAGCAGCTTCGGGGCTAGCTCCTACGAGCAGTACTTC. It encodes CASSFGASSYEQYF. The complete variable domain, with remaining parts taken from reference TRBV5-1 and TRBJ2-7, reads KAGVTQTPRYLIKTRGQQVTLSCSPISGHRSVSWYQQTPGQGLQFLFEYFSETQRNKGNFPGRFSGRQFSNSRSEMNVSTLELGDSALYLCASSFGASSYEQYFGPGTRLTVT.

This clonotype was detected only a few times. The J gene is TRBJ2-7, the V gene TRBV20-1; the D gene is possibly TRBD1 (6 bases). From germline, CDR1 is DFQATT and CDR2 SNEGSKA (reference sequence). CDR3 length: 13 amino acids. This CDR3 is CSVNDRSAYEQYF. CDR3 DNA: TGCAGCGTCAATGACAGGTCGGCCTACGAGCAGTACTTC.

V and J are TRBV6-6 and TRBJ2-7; 7 bases are shared with TRBD1. Germline V gene sequence: CDR1 MNHNY, CDR2 SVGAGI (reference sequence). The J segment lost 0 bases and the V segment lost 6 bases, leaving 8 bases of the junction unmatched. CDR3 size: 15 residues. CDR3 in DNA: TGTGCCAGCAGCCGGGACAGCCTAACCTCCTACGAGCAGTACTTC. Its translation is CASSRDSLTSYEQYF.

V usage is TRBV4-3 and J usage is TRBJ2-6, with D perhaps TRBD1 or TRBD2 (5 bases each). V lost 3 bases, J lost 4 bases, and 10 bases lay in between. The CDR3 is 15 residues long. From germline, CDR1 is LGHNA and CDR2 YSLEER. As DNA, the CDR3 is TGCGCCAGCAGCCAGGGACCCACCGGGGCCAACGTCCTGACTTTC. Translated, it gives CASSQGPTGANVLTF.

CDR3 sequence (DNA): TGTGCCAGCAGCCCTAGTGGGACTAGCGGAATGTACAATGAGCAGTTCTTC. Amino acid sequence: CASSPSGTSGMYNEQFF. The chain couples TRBV7-6 to TRBJ2-1, with 11 bases aligning to TRBD2. The trim removed 5 bases at V and 4 bases at J, leaving 10 bases unmatched. The CDR3 contains 17 residues. The germline V gene has CDR1 SGHVS and CDR2 FNYEAQ.

The chain has TRBV13 and TRBJ1-1; no definite D call. V lost 3 bases to trimming and J lost 8 bases, with 22 bases between them. This CDR3 spans 16 amino acids. The germline gives CDR1 PRHDT, CDR2 FYEKMQ (reference sequence). The DNA for the CDR3 is TGTGCCAGCAGCTTTGGGGTCATCGGGCAAACCCCGGAAGCTTTCTTT. Translation gives CASSFGVIGQTPEAFF.

The chain couples TRBV27 to TRBJ2-1; 13 nucleotides match TRBD2. Germline loops: CDR1 MNHEY, CDR2 SMNVEV (reference sequence). This CDR3 is 17 amino acids long. After removal of 6 bases from V and 9 bases from J, the junction contained 14 bases not matched to a gene. CDR3 sequence (DNA): TGTGCCAGCAGCGTCGGGGCACTAGCGGGAGGGCCTGGTGAGCAGTTCTTC. Residues: CASSVGALAGGPGEQFF.

This clonotype came up a few times. The V call is TRBV5-5, the J call TRBJ1-1; the D gene is possibly TRBD1 (6 bases). V shed 3 bases and J shed 6 bases, with 18 bases lying between them. CDR1 and CDR2 (germline): SGHKS, YYEKEE (reference sequence). The CDR3 length is 15 residues. The CDR3 is CASSSGGGPLSEAFF. The CDR3 region has the DNA TGTGCCAGCAGCTCCGGAGGGGGGCCGCTCTCTGAAGCTTTCTTT.

The V call is TRBV20-1, the J call TRBJ1-2; 7 bases are a match to TRBD1. The CDR3 extends over 12 amino acids. The V and J ends lost 3 bases and 7 bases, in that order; junction bases with no gene match: 5. CDR1 DFQATT and CDR2 SNEGSKA come from the germline V gene (reference sequence). This CDR3 is CSASRQGFGYTF. The CDR3 nucleotides are TGCAGTGCTAGTAGACAGGGATTTGGCTACACCTTC.

This chain joins TRBV4-2 and TRBJ2-7, with TRBD2 matching over 8 bases. The CDR3 has 16 amino acids. J was trimmed by 4 bases and V by 4 bases; bases with no gene match: 12. Germline CDR1 LGHNA, CDR2 YNFKEQ. CDR3 DNA: TGTGCCAGCAGCCCGCTCGGGACTAGGGGAGATTACGAGCAGTACTTC. It codes for CASSPLGTRGDYEQYF.

V and J are TRBV25-1 and TRBJ2-1; 7 bases map to TRBD1. This CDR3 has 16 amino acids. Germline V gene lookup returns CDR1 MGHDK and CDR2 SYGVNS. V lost 0 bases to trimming and J lost 8 bases; unmatched junction nucleotides: 10. The CDR3 loop reads CASSEYRDRVSYEQFF. In DNA, the CDR3 is TGTGCCAGCAGTGAATATCGGGACAGAGTCTCCTATGAGCAGTTCTTC.

The chain combines TRBV2 with TRBJ1-6; no clear D gene. V lost 6 bases and J lost 0, with 15 bases in between. The CDR3 runs to 17 residues. The germline V gene encodes CDR1 SNHLY and CDR2 FYNNEI. The CDR3 DNA follows: TGTGCCAGCAGCGCGGGATCCCGGTCCTCCTATAATTCACCCCTCCACTTT. Translation gives CASSAGSRSSYNSPLHF.

This sequence joins TRBV12-3 or TRBV12-4 and TRBJ1-5; possibly TRBD1 for D (5 bases). The V end lost 8 bases, the J end lost 3 bases, and 11 bases lay between the germline ends. CDR3 length equals 13 residues. The CDR3 DNA reads TGTGCCAGCGGGGAGGGGCACAATCAGCCCCAGCATTTT. Its translation: CASGEGHNQPQHF.

The chain joins TRBV20-1 to TRBJ2-3; a weak D match, TRBD2 (7 bases). Germline CDR1 reads DFQATT; CDR2 reads SNEGSKA (reference sequence). The CDR3 runs to 15 residues. Deletions cut 3 bases from V and 0 bases from J, with 13 bases between. DNA of the CDR3: TGCAGTGCTAGCGGGGGGCTCTCTAGCACAGATACGCAGTATTTT. Its protein is CSASGGLSSTDTQYF.

This sequence joins TRBV6-5 and TRBJ1-2; D is possibly TRBD1 (5 bases). Trimming cost V 6 bases and J 2 bases, with 10 bases left between them. The germline gives CDR1 MNHEY, CDR2 SVGAGI. CDR3 length equals 13 residues. The CDR3 sequence: CASRLGTNYGYTF. The CDR3 coding sequence is TGTGCCAGCAGGCTAGGGACGAACTATGGCTACACCTTC.

This clonotype was picked up one time. This chain links TRBV21-1 with TRBJ1-6. TRBV21-1 is annotated as a pseudogene. The CDR3 sequence is 14 residues long. The CDR3 region has the DNA TGTGCCAGCAGCAATTGCAGGTTCGTCGCACCCCTCCACTTT. This sequence encodes CASSNCRFVAPLHF.

The chain is built from TRBV4-1 and TRBJ2-4, with D possibly TRBD1 on 5 matching bases. TRBJ2-7 matches the DNA end more closely, so the J call is doubtful. There are 16 residues in the CDR3. CDR1 is MGHRA and CDR2 is YSYEKL in the germline V gene. This chain's CDR3 is CASSQEDGANLYEQYF. The CDR3, as DNA: TGCGCCAGCAGCCAAGAGGATGGGGCGAACCTCTACGAGCAGTACTTC.

This chain links TRBV12-3 or TRBV12-4 with TRBJ1-1, with 7 nucleotides matching TRBD1. J was trimmed by 4 bases and V by 3 bases; bases with no gene match: 5. The CDR3 sequence is 14 residues long. For the CDR3, the DNA is TGTGCCAGCAGTTTTAACCAGGGGGGCACTGAAGCTTTCTTT. Its translation is CASSFNQGGTEAFF.